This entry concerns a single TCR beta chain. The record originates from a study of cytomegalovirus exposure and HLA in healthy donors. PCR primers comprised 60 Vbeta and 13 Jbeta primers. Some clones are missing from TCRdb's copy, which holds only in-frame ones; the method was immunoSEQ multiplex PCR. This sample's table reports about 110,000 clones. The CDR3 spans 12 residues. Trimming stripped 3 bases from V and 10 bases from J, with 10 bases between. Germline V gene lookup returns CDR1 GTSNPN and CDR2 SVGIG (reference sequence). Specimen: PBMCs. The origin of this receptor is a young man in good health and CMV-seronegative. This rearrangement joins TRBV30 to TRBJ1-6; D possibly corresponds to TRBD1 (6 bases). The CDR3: CAWSQGSSPLHF. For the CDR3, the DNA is TGTGCCTGGAGCCAGGGGTCCTCACCCCTCCACTTT.